This T cell receptor (beta chain) was sequenced during a study of blood T cell repertoires in COVID-19. Study at large: Spain, Italy and the United States supplied samples that represented acute and convalescent COVID-19. The cDNA or gDNA used as material had been derived from T cells, B-cell-depleted T cells, or PBMCs.

This clone was seen a few times. CDR3 length: 15 amino acids. Germline assignment: CDR1 KGHSH and CDR2 LQKENI. Trimming at V came to 3 bases and at J to 2 bases, leaving 6 bases not matched to a gene. Per the authors' pipeline: Nucleated cell counts were estimated from reference gene primer amplification. This table comes from immunoSEQ multiplex PCR, and its TCRdb copy is limited to in-frame clones, with some not included. V and J calls and clone size come straight from that table; D and trimming were deduced from the DNA. Of tens of thousands of clones listed, roughly 90% are singletons. The rearrangement links TRBV18 to TRBJ1-2; 7 bases map to TRBD1. The sequence was collected from a man aged 60 to 75 with active COVID-19. The material sequenced was peripheral blood. In DNA form, the CDR3 reads TGTGCCAGCTCACCGTACAGGGGACCCAACTATGGCTACACCTTC. This codes for CASSPYRGPNYGYTF.